Following are 17 T cell receptor beta chains from one sample sequenced in a study of PD-L1 blockade in urothelial cancer. Profiled with immunoSEQ multiplex PCR; TCRdb holds only in-frame clones, not every one. The sample records 100,000 or so clones, 70% to 90% being singletons. The specimen comprised PBMCs, sampled around atezolizumab (anti-PD-L1) treatment. All receptors come from a man aged 50 to 59 with urothelial cancer.

This chain connects TRBV28 to TRBJ1-3; D gene unclear. This CDR3 is built from 14 residues. V lost 2 bases to trimming and J lost 8 bases, with 13 bases between them. Looked up from germline, CDR1 is MDHEN and CDR2 is SYDVKM. In DNA form, the CDR3 reads TGTGCCAGCAGTTTACGAGGAGGCCAAGACACCATATATTTT. Residues: CASSLRGGQDTIYF.

The chain carries TRBV10-3 and TRBJ1-2, with 8 bases matching TRBD1. The length of the CDR3 is 14 residues. CDR1 and CDR2 from the germline V gene are ENHRY and SYGVKD. J lost 6 bases, V lost 2 bases, and 5 bases had no gene match. The CDR3, as DNA: TGTGCCATCAGTGAGCATGACAGGGGCGATGGCTACACCTTC. Its translation: CAISEHDRGDGYTF.

The chain uses TRBV30 and TRBJ1-6, with 7 bases fitting TRBD1. The CDR3 consists of 13 residues. Germline-derived CDR1 and CDR2 are GTSNPN and SVGIG (reference sequence). V was pared by 4 bases and J by 9 bases, with 6 bases of the junction left unmatched. CDR3 nucleotides: TGTGCCTGGATAGGGCAGGGGGTTTCACCCCTCCACTTT. As protein: CAWIGQGVSPLHF.

The chain uses TRBV7-2 and TRBJ1-2, with D perhaps matching TRBD1 (6 bases). CDR3 length: 14 amino acids. Trimming removed 5 bases from V and 5 bases from J, with 15 bases in between. From germline, CDR1 is SGHTA and CDR2 FQGNSA. CDR3: CASSPQGGPYGYTF. In DNA, the CDR3 is TGTGCCAGCAGCCCCCAAGGGGGACCTTATGGCTACACCTTC.

V usage is TRBV7-9 and J usage is TRBJ1-2, with D maybe TRBD1 (6 bases). CDR1 is SEHNR and CDR2 is FQNEAQ in the germline V gene (reference sequence). The CDR3 sequence is 16 residues long. Between the trimmed V and J ends, which lost 5 bases and 5 bases, there was a span of 21 bases. DNA of the CDR3: TGTGCCAGCAGCGATATTGTTGGGGGCTCGGGTTATGGCTACACCTTC. Encoded protein: CASSDIVGGSGYGYTF. The complete variable domain, with remaining parts taken from reference TRBV7-9 and TRBJ1-2, reads DTGVSQNPRHKITKRGQNVTFRCDPISEHNRLYWYRQTLGQGPEFLTYFQNEAQLEKSRLLSDRFSAERPKGSFSTLEIQRTEQGDSAMYLCASSDIVGGSGYGYTFGSGTRLTVV.

This chain connects TRBV7-9 to TRBJ2-7; 13 positions agree with TRBD2. Germline lookup yields CDR1 SEHNR and CDR2 FQNEAQ (reference sequence). Unmatched junction bases numbered 8, after V lost 4 bases and J lost 5 bases. The CDR3 sequence is 16 residues long. The CDR3 coding sequence is TGTGCCAGCAGCTCCCGACTAGCGGGAGGATTCCACGAGCAGTACTTC. It specifies CASSSRLAGGFHEQYF.

The chain has TRBV7-9 and TRBJ2-2, with 9 bases matching TRBD1. Germline V gives CDR1 SEHNR, CDR2 FQNEAQ (reference sequence). The V segment lost 5 bases and the J segment 4 bases; nucleotides outside the gene matches: 5. This CDR3 has 15 residues. CDR3 residues: CASSLGTGFTGELFF. In nucleotides, the CDR3 is TGTGCCAGCAGCCTCGGGACAGGGTTCACCGGGGAGCTGTTTTTT.

The V call is TRBV7-3, the J call TRBJ2-2; weak D call: TRBD2 (6 bases). Looked up from germline, CDR1 is SGHTA and CDR2 is FQGTGA. The CDR3 runs to 14 residues. V lost 2 bases and J lost 6, with 10 bases in between. DNA of the CDR3: TGTGCCAGCAGCTTAGCGGGAAAAGCCGGGGAGCTGTTTTTT. Translating it yields CASSLAGKAGELFF.

The chain carries TRBV5-1 and TRBJ1-1, with 8 bases matching TRBD1. CDR1 is SGHRS, CDR2 YFSETQ, per germline. The CDR3 covers 11 residues. With V trimmed by 7 bases and J by 11 bases, 7 bases remained unmatched. CDR3 coding DNA: TGCGCCAGCCCCCAGGGGGCGCTGGCTTTCTTT. This translates into CASPQGALAFF. The full variable domain, its missing parts supplied by reference TRBV5-1 and TRBJ1-1, is KAGVTQTPRYLIKTRGQQVTLSCSPISGHRSVSWYQQTPGQGLQFLFEYFSETQRNKGNFPGRFSGRQFSNSRSEMNVSTLELGDSALYLCASPQGALAFFGQGTRLTVV.

The chain employs TRBV18 and TRBJ2-5; TRBD2 agrees at 13 bases. Looked up from germline, CDR1 is KGHSH and CDR2 is LQKENI. There are 17 residues in the CDR3. The junction had 7 bases not matched to a gene; V was cut back by 5 bases and J by 1 base. The CDR3 DNA sequence: TGTGCCAGCTCAGTCCGACTAGCGGGAGGTATCCAAGAGACCCAGTACTTC. Protein product: CASSVRLAGGIQETQYF.

The V and J genes are TRBV4-1 and TRBJ1-5; D call uncertain. The V end was cut by 4 bases, the J end by 2 bases, with 15 bases between. Germline loops: CDR1 MGHRA, CDR2 YSYEKL. This CDR3 is built from 16 residues. The CDR3 region has the DNA TGCGCCAGCAGCCGAACCTCCCCCGGAGGCAATCAGCCCCAGCATTTT. As protein: CASSRTSPGGNQPQHF.

V is TRBV27 and J is TRBJ2-2, with unresolved D. V shed 4 bases and J shed 6 bases, with 15 bases lying between them. Per the germline V gene, CDR1 is MNHEY and CDR2 is SMNVEV (reference sequence). This CDR3 contains 15 residues. The CDR3 DNA sequence: TGTGCCAGCAGTTCTCCAGCGTTGGTGGCCGGGGAGCTGTTTTTT. Protein product: CASSSPALVAGELFF.

The V gene is TRBV7-2, the J gene TRBJ2-1; 7 nucleotides align to TRBD1. The length of the CDR3 is 13 residues. Germline-derived CDR1 and CDR2 are SGHTA and FQGNSA. The J segment lost 8 bases and the V segment lost 1 base, leaving 2 bases of the junction unmatched. CDR3 sequence (DNA): TGTGCCAGCAGCTTAGGACAGGGCTATGAGCAGTTCTTC. It encodes CASSLGQGYEQFF.

V gene TRBV11-2 combines with J gene TRBJ1-4; D gene unclear. The germline V gene has CDR1 SGHAT and CDR2 FQNNGV. This CDR3 has 14 residues. V lost 6 bases and J lost 6, with 14 bases in between. The CDR3 coding sequence is TGTGCCAGCAGTCCCGGGAGGGCGGATGAAAAACTGTTTTTT. This translates into CASSPGRADEKLFF.

The V and J genes are TRBV6-5 and TRBJ2-7; 9 bases align to TRBD1. V dropped 5 bases and J dropped 1; count of bases not matched to a gene: 3. The CDR3 has 14 amino acids. CDR1 is MNHEY and CDR2 is SVGAGI in the germline V gene. For the CDR3, the DNA is TGTGCCAGCAGTCCGGGACAGGGATCCTACGAGCAGTACTTC. As protein: CASSPGQGSYEQYF.

V gene TRBV30 combines with J gene TRBJ2-1; TRBD2 is a possible D gene (7 bases). V lost 7 bases and J lost 5, with 18 bases in between. Germline V lookup: CDR1 GTSNPN, CDR2 SVGIG (reference sequence). This CDR3 contains 14 residues. The CDR3 is CAYERGGHNNEQFF. The CDR3 bases are TGTGCCTACGAAAGGGGGGGGCACAACAATGAGCAGTTCTTC.

The chain combines TRBV5-1 with TRBJ1-3, with TRBD1 as a possible D gene (6 bases). V lost 5 bases and J lost 3, with 15 bases in between. Germline V gene sequence: CDR1 SGHRS, CDR2 YFSETQ. CDR3 length: 15 amino acids. The CDR3 reads CASSDTQGLGNTIYF. The CDR3 bases are TGCGCCAGCAGTGATACCCAGGGGCTTGGAAACACCATATATTTT.